Each of the 7 T cell receptor beta chains below was sequenced from the same sample in a study of blood T cells in healthy people across ages. Then a second PCR, running roughly 7 to 11 cycles, was carried out with a sample-barcoded 5' primer and a J-beta primer mix. TCRdb itself ran the 5' RACE reads through MiXCR, one entry per CDR3 protein. This table has 950,000 to 1,200,000 distinct CDR3 sequences, more than 30% appearing once. Sequenced material: blood. The receptors stem from a man aged 18 to 29 in good health.

This clonotype turned up a few times. The CDR3 DNA reads TGCAGTGCTAGATTACAGGAGTCCGAGCAGTACTTC. Translated, it gives CSARLQESEQYF. The chain recombines TRBV20-1 with TRBJ2-7; tentatively, D is TRBD1 (5 bases). The CDR3 contains 12 residues. The V end was cut by 2 bases, the J end by 6 bases, with 11 bases between. Germline CDR1 DFQATT, CDR2 SNEGSKA (reference sequence).

V is TRBV24-1 and J is TRBJ1-2; the match to TRBD1 covers 7 bases. Germline V gives CDR1 KGHDR, CDR2 SFDVKD. The CDR3 spans 12 residues. The V gene end was trimmed by 9 bases and the J gene end by 2 bases; junction bases not matched to a gene: 2. The CDR3, as DNA: TGTGCCACCGGACAGGACAACTATGGCTACACCTTC. It is translated as CATGQDNYGYTF.

This clonotype was seen only once. At one end, the junction sequence differs from germline, possibly due to a read error. The chain is built from TRBV6-5 and TRBJ2-1, with a weak D call TRBD2 (5 bases). Germline lookup yields CDR1 MNHEY and CDR2 SVGAGI. The CDR3 is 14 amino acids. The chain's CDR3 is CAAGIRGLYNKQFF. The DNA for the CDR3 is TGTGCCGCAGGCATCCGAGGGCTATACAATAAGCAGTTCTTC.

This clonotype was seen a handful of times. J is TRBJ2-1 and V is TRBV5-1; no reliable D call. The germline V gene encodes CDR1 SGHRS and CDR2 YFSETQ. This CDR3 is built from 15 residues. V lost 0 bases and J 3 bases, leaving 10 bases between the germline ends. In DNA form, the CDR3 reads TGCGCCAGCAGCTTGGTCGCTAGGAACTACAATGAGCAGTTCTTC. Protein sequence: CASSLVARNYNEQFF.

The chain joins TRBV19 to TRBJ1-2, with a tentative D call TRBD1 (5 bases). Germline CDR1 is LNHDA and CDR2 is SQIVND (reference sequence). This CDR3 comprises 14 residues. V was clipped by 6 bases and J by 4 bases, with 15 bases between them. CDR3 coding DNA: TGTGCCAGTAGGTTGACGGGACCGACCTATGGCTACACCTTC. It yields the protein CASRLTGPTYGYTF.

This clonotype was seen many times. This chain uses TRBV27 with TRBJ2-7, with TRBD1 matching over 7 bases. Trimming at V came to 2 bases and at J to 2 bases, leaving 0 bases not matched to a gene. Germline CDR1 is MNHEY and CDR2 is SMNVEV (reference sequence). The CDR3 totals 13 residues. The CDR3 nucleotides read TGTGCCAGCAGTTTAACAGGGGCCTACGAGCAGTACTTC. Translating it yields CASSLTGAYEQYF.

The DNA for the CDR3 is TGCGCCAGCAGCGACGGGACTAGCGGGCTACCCTTACTCTACAATGAGCAGTTCTTC. Protein product: CASSDGTSGLPLLYNEQFF. The rearrangement joins TRBV5-1 to TRBJ2-1; TRBD2 matches 12 bases. The CDR3 runs 19 residues. V lost 4 bases, J lost 3 bases, and 14 bases stayed unmatched. The germline CDR1 and CDR2 sequences are SGHRS and YFSETQ.